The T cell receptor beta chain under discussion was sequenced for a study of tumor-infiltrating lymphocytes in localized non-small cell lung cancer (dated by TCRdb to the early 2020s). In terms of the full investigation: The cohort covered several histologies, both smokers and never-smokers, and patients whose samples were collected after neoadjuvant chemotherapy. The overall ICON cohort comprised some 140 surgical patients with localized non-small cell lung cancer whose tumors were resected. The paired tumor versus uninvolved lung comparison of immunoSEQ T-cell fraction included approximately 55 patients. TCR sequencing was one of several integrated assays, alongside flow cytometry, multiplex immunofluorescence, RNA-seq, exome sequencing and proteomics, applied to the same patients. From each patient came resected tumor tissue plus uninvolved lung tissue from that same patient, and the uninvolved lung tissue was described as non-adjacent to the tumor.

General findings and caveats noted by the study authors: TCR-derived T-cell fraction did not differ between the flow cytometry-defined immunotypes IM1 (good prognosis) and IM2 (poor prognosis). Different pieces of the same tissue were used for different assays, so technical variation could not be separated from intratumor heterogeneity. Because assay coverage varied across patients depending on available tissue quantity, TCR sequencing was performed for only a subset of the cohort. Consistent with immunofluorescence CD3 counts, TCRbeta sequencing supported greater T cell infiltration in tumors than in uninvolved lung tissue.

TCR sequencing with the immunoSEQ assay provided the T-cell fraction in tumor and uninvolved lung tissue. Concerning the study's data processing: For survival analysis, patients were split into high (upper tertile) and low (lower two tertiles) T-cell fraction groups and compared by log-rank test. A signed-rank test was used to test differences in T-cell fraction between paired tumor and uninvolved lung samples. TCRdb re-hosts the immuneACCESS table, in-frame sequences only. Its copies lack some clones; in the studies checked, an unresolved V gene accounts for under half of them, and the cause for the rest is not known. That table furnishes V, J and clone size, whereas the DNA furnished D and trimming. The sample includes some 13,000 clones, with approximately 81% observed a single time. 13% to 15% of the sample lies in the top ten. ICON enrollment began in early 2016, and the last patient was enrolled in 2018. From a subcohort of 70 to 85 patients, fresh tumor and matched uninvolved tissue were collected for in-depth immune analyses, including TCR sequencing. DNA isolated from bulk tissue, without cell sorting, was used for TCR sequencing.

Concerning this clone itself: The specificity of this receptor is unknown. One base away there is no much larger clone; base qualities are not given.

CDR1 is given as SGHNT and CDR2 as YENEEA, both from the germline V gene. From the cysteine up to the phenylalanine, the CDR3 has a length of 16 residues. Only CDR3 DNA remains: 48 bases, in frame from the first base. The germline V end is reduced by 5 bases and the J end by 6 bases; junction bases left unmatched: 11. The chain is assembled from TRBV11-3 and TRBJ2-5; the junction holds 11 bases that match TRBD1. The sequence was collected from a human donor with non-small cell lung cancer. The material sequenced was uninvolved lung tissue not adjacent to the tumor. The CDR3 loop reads CASSRLRGQGAQTQYF. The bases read TGTGCCAGCAGCAGACTCCGAGGACAGGGGGCCCAGACCCAGTACTTC.